The 5 T cell receptor beta chains below come from one sample, sequenced in a study of molecular identifiers for immune sequencing clone quantification. TCRdb used MiXCR to reprocess the PCR reads, holding one entry per CDR3 protein. In the table there are 400,000 to 600,000 distinct CDR3 sequences, about 25% of which are singletons. Sequences were obtained from naive CD8+ T cells from blood, with Jurkat cell RNA spiked in. As for subset: FACS-sorted CD8+CD4-CCR7+CD45RA+ naive T cells. The receptors originated from a human donor in good health. Some libraries in this study had Jurkat cell RNA spiked in.

The chain is built from TRBV30 and TRBJ1-4; no firm D call. This CDR3 region has 14 residues. The germline CDR1 and CDR2 sequences are GTSNPN and SVGIG (reference sequence). V lost 3 bases to trimming and J lost 0 bases, with 8 bases between them. In DNA, the CDR3 is TGTGCCTGGAGCCCCTTTGCAACTAATGAAAAACTGTTTTTT. Encoded protein: CAWSPFATNEKLFF.

This clonotype was counted a few times. This chain connects TRBV9 to TRBJ2-7; 7 nucleotides line up with TRBD1. The germline CDR1 and CDR2 sequences are SGDLS and YYNGEE. This CDR3 comprises 12 residues. V dropped 3 bases and J dropped 5; count of bases not matched to a gene: 2. For the CDR3, the DNA is TGTGCCAGCAGCGGAGGGGGCCACGAGCAGTACTTC. This codes for CASSGGGHEQYF.

This clonotype was seen only a few times. The chain employs TRBV12-3 or TRBV12-4 and TRBJ2-1, with D unresolved. V dropped 5 bases and J dropped 0 bases, with 8 bases sitting between them. The CDR3 has 14 residues. CDR3 sequence (DNA): TGTGCCAGCAGTCCCTACAGCTCCTACAATGAGCAGTTCTTC. Its protein is CASSPYSSYNEQFF.

This clonotype has ten or more counts. V is TRBV20-1 and J is TRBJ2-7; 15 nucleotides agree with TRBD2. The CDR3 has 17 residues. J gave up 0 bases and V 6 bases, and 9 bases lay outside the gene matches. CDR1 is DFQATT and CDR2 is SNEGSKA in the germline V gene (reference sequence). The chain's CDR3 is CSASPGLAGGNSYEQYF. Written as DNA, the CDR3 is TGCAGTGCATCGCCGGGACTAGCGGGAGGAAACTCCTACGAGCAGTACTTC.

The chain links TRBV6-6 to TRBJ1-5; 8 bases are a match to TRBD1. The CDR3 is 17 residues long. V shed 7 bases, J shed 0 bases, and the junction held 11 bases outside the gene matches. Germline V lookup: CDR1 MNHNY, CDR2 SVGAGI (reference sequence). CDR3 in DNA: TGTGCCAGCACCTCGGACAGGGACGCTTATAGCAATCAGCCCCAGCATTTT. Its translation: CASTSDRDAYSNQPQHF.